This T cell receptor beta chain is from a study of T cells in localized non-small cell lung cancer. Points on this clone: The antigen is unknown.

The CDR3 extends over 18 amino acids. Trimming took 0 bases from V and 5 from J; bases not matched to a gene: 15. Germline values: CDR1 KGHSH, CDR2 LQKENI. Here immunoSEQ multiplex PCR was the method, and the copy in TCRdb shows in-frame clones only, minus some. The sample contains 25,000 to 35,000 clones, approximately 94% of which appear only once. Study-level findings and limits: A median about 54 of the top 100 tumor clones appeared in adjacent lung. Uninvolved adjacent lung showed peak T cell clonality, exceeding tumor.

This sequence originates from a woman aged 40-75 years with stage I lung adenocarcinoma. This chain connects TRBV18 to TRBJ2-5; 7 bases are a match to TRBD2. This specimen was peripheral blood, taken before any cancer treatment. CDR3 amino acids: CASSPPPGVAGDGETQYF. The CDR3 DNA sequence: TGTGCCAGCTCACCACCTCCGGGGGTCGCGGGAGACGGGGAGACCCAGTACTTC.